These T cell receptor beta chains were read from a single sample in a study of T cells in Graves' hyperthyroidism and ophthalmopathy. Via MiXCR, TCRdb re-called the multiplex PCR reads, giving one row per CDR3 protein. The sample holds about 270,000 distinct CDR3 sequences, less than 30% seen once. The sequencing sample was made of blood. Receptors originate from a man aged 35-49 years with Graves' hyperthyroidism that later progressed to Graves' ophthalmopathy. Each CDR3 is given with its conserved first and last residue. Each record gives: clone size, J gene, V gene, D gene, CDR3 DNA, CDR3 protein. The D gene is left open where the match is weak. Where a row states a size, it is once, few, many or the class of an expanded clone; other rows omit it.

abundance: many; j_gene: TRBJ2-7; v_gene: TRBV28; d_gene: NA; CDR3nt: TGTGCCAGCAGTTTAGCAGGGGCTCGGTACGAGCAGTACTTC; CDR3aa: CASSLAGARYEQYF
abundance: NA; j_gene: TRBJ2-7; v_gene: TRBV6-1; d_gene: NA; CDR3nt: TGTGCCAGCAGTGGGACGAGTCGGGAGCAGTACTTC; CDR3aa: CASSGTSREQYF
abundance: many; j_gene: TRBJ1-1; v_gene: TRBV10-2; d_gene: NA; CDR3nt: TGCGCCAGCAGTGACGGTCGGCAGTCGGCTTTCTTT; CDR3aa: CASSDGRQSAFF
abundance: many; j_gene: TRBJ2-7; v_gene: TRBV6-5; d_gene: NA; CDR3nt: TGTGCCAGCAGTTACCGGGAAGGGGAATTCCACGAGCAGTACTTC; CDR3aa: CASSYREGEFHEQYF
abundance: many; j_gene: TRBJ2-5; v_gene: TRBV7-8; d_gene: NA; CDR3nt: TGTGCCAGCAGCCCCGGGACCCACCAAGAGACCCAGTACTTC; CDR3aa: CASSPGTHQETQYF
abundance: few; j_gene: TRBJ1-1; v_gene: TRBV28; d_gene: NA; CDR3nt: TGTGCCAGCAGTTTCTCAGGGATCACAAACACTGAAGCTTTCTTT; CDR3aa: CASSFSGITNTEAFF
abundance: NA; j_gene: TRBJ1-1; v_gene: TRBV9; d_gene: NA; CDR3nt: TGTGCCAGCAGCGTAGCTGACAGGAACACTGAAGCTTTCTTT; CDR3aa: CASSVADRNTEAFF
abundance: many; j_gene: TRBJ1-5; v_gene: TRBV2; d_gene: NA; CDR3nt: TGTGCCAGCAGTGGGGCAGGGTACAATCAGCCCCAGCATTTT; CDR3aa: CASSGAGYNQPQHF
abundance: many; j_gene: TRBJ1-5; v_gene: TRBV2; d_gene: NA; CDR3nt: TGTGCCAGCACCCGGGGAAATCAGCCCCAGCATTTT; CDR3aa: CASTRGNQPQHF
abundance: many; j_gene: TRBJ2-2; v_gene: TRBV7-3; d_gene: NA; CDR3nt: TGTGCCAGCAGCTTAGGAGTTATGGGGGGCATCGCCGGGGAGCTGTTTTTT; CDR3aa: CASSLGVMGGIAGELFF
abundance: NA; j_gene: TRBJ1-1; v_gene: TRBV30; d_gene: NA; CDR3nt: TGTGCCTGGAGCCCGACAGTGAACACTGAAGCTTTCTTT; CDR3aa: CAWSPTVNTEAFF
abundance: once; j_gene: TRBJ1-1; v_gene: TRBV30; d_gene: NA; CDR3nt: TGTGCCTGGAGTCTGGGGAGGGGCACTGAAGCTTTCTTT; CDR3aa: CAWSLGRGTEAFF
abundance: few; j_gene: TRBJ2-6; v_gene: TRBV7-3; d_gene: NA; CDR3nt: TGTGCCAGCAGCTTCCCCGGTTTACATAAGTCTGGGGCCAACGTCCTGACTTTC; CDR3aa: CASSFPGLHKSGANVLTF
abundance: many; j_gene: TRBJ2-2; v_gene: TRBV7-9; d_gene: TRBD1; CDR3nt: TGTGCCAGCAGCTTAGAGGGGACAGACACCGGGGAGCTGTTTTTT; CDR3aa: CASSLEGTDTGELFF
abundance: many; j_gene: TRBJ1-2; v_gene: TRBV7-8; d_gene: NA; CDR3nt: TGTGCCAGCAGCTCCGGGACGAACATAAACTATGGCTACACCTTC; CDR3aa: CASSSGTNINYGYTF
abundance: NA; j_gene: TRBJ1-1; v_gene: TRBV4-1; d_gene: NA; CDR3nt: TGCGCCAGCAGCCAAAAATCCAGGGGAAAGAACACTGAAGCTTTCTTT; CDR3aa: CASSQKSRGKNTEAFF
abundance: many; j_gene: TRBJ2-7; v_gene: TRBV25-1; d_gene: NA; CDR3nt: TGTGCCAGCAGTGAATACGACTCCTACGAGCAGTACTTC; CDR3aa: CASSEYDSYEQYF
abundance: NA; j_gene: TRBJ2-5; v_gene: TRBV11-2; d_gene: NA; CDR3nt: TGTGCCAGCAGCTTCCCCCGGCAGGGCCAAGAGACCCAGTACTTC; CDR3aa: CASSFPRQGQETQYF
abundance: many; j_gene: TRBJ1-6; v_gene: TRBV7-9; d_gene: TRBD1; CDR3nt: TGTGCCAGCAGCCACGGGACAGGTTCATCACCCCTCCACTTT; CDR3aa: CASSHGTGSSPLHF
abundance: many; j_gene: TRBJ2-5; v_gene: TRBV3-1; d_gene: TRBD2; CDR3nt: TGTGCCAGCAGCCAACGAGCGGGAGAAGAGACCCAGTACTTC; CDR3aa: CASSQRAGEETQYF
abundance: many; j_gene: TRBJ1-3; v_gene: TRBV5-1; d_gene: NA; CDR3nt: TGCGCCAGCAGCTCGGAAATTACATATCCCGGAAACACCATATATTTT; CDR3aa: CASSSEITYPGNTIYF
abundance: many; j_gene: TRBJ1-2; v_gene: TRBV6-1; d_gene: TRBD1; CDR3nt: TGTGCCAGCAGTGAAGCGCTTCGGACAGGGGCAAGCGATGGCTACACCTTC; CDR3aa: CASSEALRTGASDGYTF
abundance: many; j_gene: TRBJ2-5; v_gene: TRBV10-3; d_gene: NA; CDR3nt: TGTGCCATCAGTGAACGACAGCTCGGGGAGACCCAGTACTTC; CDR3aa: CAISERQLGETQYF
abundance: many; j_gene: TRBJ1-2; v_gene: TRBV3-1; d_gene: NA; CDR3nt: TGTGCCAGCAGCCAATCCACATCGTATGGCTACACCTTC; CDR3aa: CASSQSTSYGYTF
abundance: many; j_gene: TRBJ2-7; v_gene: TRBV15; d_gene: TRBD1; CDR3nt: TGTGCCACCGGCGACAGGGGGCATAATTCCTACGAGCAGTACTTC; CDR3aa: CATGDRGHNSYEQYF
abundance: few; j_gene: TRBJ2-7; v_gene: TRBV5-1; d_gene: NA; CDR3nt: TGCGCCAGCAGCGCCGGGTGGGAGCAGTACTTC; CDR3aa: CASSAGWEQYF
abundance: NA; j_gene: TRBJ2-3; v_gene: TRBV19; d_gene: NA; CDR3nt: TGTGCCAGTAGTATACGAGGGGCCAGCACAGATACGCAGTATTTT; CDR3aa: CASSIRGASTDTQYF
abundance: few; j_gene: TRBJ2-5; v_gene: TRBV6-2/TRBV6-3; d_gene: TRBD1; CDR3nt: TGTGCCAGCAGTTCTCGGGACAGGAGAAACCAAGAGACCCAGTACTTC; CDR3aa: CASSSRDRRNQETQYF
abundance: many; j_gene: TRBJ2-5; v_gene: TRBV7-2; d_gene: TRBD2; CDR3nt: TGTGCCAGCAGCTTAACTGAACATCCGGGAGGGGCTGAGACCCAGTACTTC; CDR3aa: CASSLTEHPGGAETQYF
abundance: NA; j_gene: TRBJ2-7; v_gene: TRBV20-1; d_gene: NA; CDR3nt: TGCAGTGCTCAGGATCGAAGGGACGAGCAGTACTTC; CDR3aa: CSAQDRRDEQYF
abundance: once; j_gene: TRBJ2-7; v_gene: TRBV6-1; d_gene: TRBD1; CDR3nt: TGTGCCAGCAGTCAAAGCGGACAGGGGAGGGGCGAGCAGTACTTC; CDR3aa: CASSQSGQGRGEQYF
abundance: many; j_gene: TRBJ2-3; v_gene: TRBV29-1; d_gene: NA; CDR3nt: TGCAGCGTTGAGACTGAGGACGACACAGATACGCAGTATTTT; CDR3aa: CSVETEDDTDTQYF
abundance: many; j_gene: TRBJ1-5; v_gene: TRBV18; d_gene: TRBD1; CDR3nt: TGTGCCAGCTCACCTGCGACAGGGGCAAATCAGCCCCAGCATTTT; CDR3aa: CASSPATGANQPQHF
abundance: many; j_gene: TRBJ2-7; v_gene: TRBV5-4; d_gene: NA; CDR3nt: TGTGCCAGCAGCTTCCGTCGCGAGCAGTACTTC; CDR3aa: CASSFRREQYF
abundance: NA; j_gene: TRBJ2-5; v_gene: TRBV15; d_gene: NA; CDR3nt: TGTGCCACCAGCAGAGATCGCCAAGTAAAGACCCAGTACTTC; CDR3aa: CATSRDRQVKTQYF
abundance: many; j_gene: TRBJ1-1; v_gene: TRBV6-5; d_gene: NA; CDR3nt: TGTGCCAGCAGTTACATTGGCAGGAGGAACACTGAAGCTTTCTTT; CDR3aa: CASSYIGRRNTEAFF
abundance: many; j_gene: TRBJ2-7; v_gene: TRBV28; d_gene: TRBD1; CDR3nt: TGTGCCAGCCGTGAAACAGGGGGAAGATACGAGCAGTACTTC; CDR3aa: CASRETGGRYEQYF
abundance: many; j_gene: TRBJ2-5; v_gene: TRBV7-9; d_gene: TRBD2; CDR3nt: TGTGCCAGCAGCTTAGGAACTAGCGGGAGCTTTGAGACCCAGTACTTC; CDR3aa: CASSLGTSGSFETQYF
abundance: many; j_gene: TRBJ2-7; v_gene: TRBV27; d_gene: NA; CDR3nt: TGTGCCTTGAAGTGGGCCTACGAGCAGTACTTC; CDR3aa: CALKWAYEQYF
abundance: many; j_gene: TRBJ2-7; v_gene: TRBV6-5; d_gene: TRBD2; CDR3nt: TGTGCCAGCAGTTACGGGAGGGCCGGCTACGAGCAGTACTTC; CDR3aa: CASSYGRAGYEQYF
abundance: few; j_gene: TRBJ2-7; v_gene: TRBV6-2/TRBV6-3; d_gene: TRBD2; CDR3nt: TGTGCCAGCAGCCTACAGAGCGGGGGGGCGGAGTACGAGCAGTACTTC; CDR3aa: CASSLQSGGAEYEQYF
abundance: NA; j_gene: TRBJ2-7; v_gene: TRBV28; d_gene: NA; CDR3nt: TGTGCCAGCAGTTTCTTAGATGCGGCAGGGTTCCACGAGCAGTACTTC; CDR3aa: CASSFLDAAGFHEQYF